This T cell receptor (beta chain) was documented in a study of Graves' ophthalmopathy and Graves' hyperthyroidism. Study context: The study drew peripheral blood at initial diagnosis, before any treatment.

This clonotype was seen many times. This CDR3 spans 14 amino acids. Germline V gene lookup returns CDR1 MNHNS and CDR2 SASEGT. V was cut by 6 bases and J by 4 bases, with 14 bases left in between. The TCR beta CDR3 regions underwent amplification from RNA transcripts. First-round RT-PCR with HTBI primers preceded a second-round multiplex PCR. One entry per CDR3 protein results from TCRdb running MiXCR on the multiplex PCR reads. The table shows more than 300,000 distinct CDR3 sequences, with approximately 18% occurring only once. Absence of ophthalmopathy within 18 months of follow-up defined stable hyperthyroidism.

The sequence was obtained from an adult woman with stable Graves' hyperthyroidism. Material: peripheral blood. J is TRBJ2-3 and V is TRBV6-1; a weak D match, TRBD1 (6 bases). CDR3 DNA sequence: TGTGCCAGCAGGCCACAGGGTTCGGCAGATACGCAGTATTTT. Encoded protein: CASRPQGSADTQYF.